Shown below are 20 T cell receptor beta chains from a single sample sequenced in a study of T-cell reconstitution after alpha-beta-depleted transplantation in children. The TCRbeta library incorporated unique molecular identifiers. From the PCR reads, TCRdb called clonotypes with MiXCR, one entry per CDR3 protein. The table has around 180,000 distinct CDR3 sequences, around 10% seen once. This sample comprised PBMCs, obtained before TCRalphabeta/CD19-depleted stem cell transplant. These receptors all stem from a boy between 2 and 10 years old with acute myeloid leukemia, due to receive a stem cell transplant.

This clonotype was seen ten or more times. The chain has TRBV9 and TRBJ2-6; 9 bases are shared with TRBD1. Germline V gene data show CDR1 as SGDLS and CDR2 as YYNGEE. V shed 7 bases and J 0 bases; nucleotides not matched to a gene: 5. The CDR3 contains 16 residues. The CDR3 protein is CASETGGSSGANVLTF. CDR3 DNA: TGTGCCAGCGAAACAGGGGGCAGCTCTGGGGCCAACGTCCTGACTTTC.

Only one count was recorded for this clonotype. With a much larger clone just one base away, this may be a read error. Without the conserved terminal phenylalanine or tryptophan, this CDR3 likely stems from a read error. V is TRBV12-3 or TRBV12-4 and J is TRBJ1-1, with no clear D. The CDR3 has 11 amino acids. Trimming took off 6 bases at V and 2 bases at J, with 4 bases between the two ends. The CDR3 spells CASRANTEAFS. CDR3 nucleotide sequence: TGTGCCAGCAGGGCCAACACTGAAGCTTTCTCT.

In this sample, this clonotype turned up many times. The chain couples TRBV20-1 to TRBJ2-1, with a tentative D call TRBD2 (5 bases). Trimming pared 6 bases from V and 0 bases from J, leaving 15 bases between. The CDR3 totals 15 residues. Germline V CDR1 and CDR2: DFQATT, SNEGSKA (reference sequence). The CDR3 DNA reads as TGCAGTGCCTTACGGGGAACCAGCTCCTACAATGAGCAGTTCTTC. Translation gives CSALRGTSSYNEQFF.

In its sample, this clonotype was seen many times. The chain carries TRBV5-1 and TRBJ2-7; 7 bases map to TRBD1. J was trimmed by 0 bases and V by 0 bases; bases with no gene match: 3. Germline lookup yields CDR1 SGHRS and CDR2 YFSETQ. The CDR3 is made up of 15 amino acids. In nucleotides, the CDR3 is TGCGCCAGCAGCTTGGGGACAGGCAACTCCTACGAGCAGTACTTC. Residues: CASSLGTGNSYEQYF.

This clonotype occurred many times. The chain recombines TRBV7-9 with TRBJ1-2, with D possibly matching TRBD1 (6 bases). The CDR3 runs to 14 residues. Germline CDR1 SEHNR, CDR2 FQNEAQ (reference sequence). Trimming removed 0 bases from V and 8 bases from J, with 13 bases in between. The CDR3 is CASSLAPTGLGYTF. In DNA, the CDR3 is TGTGCCAGCAGCTTAGCGCCCACAGGGTTAGGCTACACCTTC.

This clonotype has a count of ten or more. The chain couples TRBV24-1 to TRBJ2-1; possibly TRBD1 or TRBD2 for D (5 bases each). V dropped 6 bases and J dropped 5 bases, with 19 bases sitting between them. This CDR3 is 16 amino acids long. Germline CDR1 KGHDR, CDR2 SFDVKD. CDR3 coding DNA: TGTGCCACCAGTTACCGGGACCCAAATACACACAATGAGCAGTTCTTC. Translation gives CATSYRDPNTHNEQFF.

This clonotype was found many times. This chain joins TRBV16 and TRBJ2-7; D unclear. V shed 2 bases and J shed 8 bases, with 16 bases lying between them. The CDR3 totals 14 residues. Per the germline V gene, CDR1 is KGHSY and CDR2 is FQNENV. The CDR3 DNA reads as TGTGCCAGCAGCCAAACCACGGATGTGGTCCAGCAGTACTTC. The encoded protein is CASSQTTDVVQQYF.

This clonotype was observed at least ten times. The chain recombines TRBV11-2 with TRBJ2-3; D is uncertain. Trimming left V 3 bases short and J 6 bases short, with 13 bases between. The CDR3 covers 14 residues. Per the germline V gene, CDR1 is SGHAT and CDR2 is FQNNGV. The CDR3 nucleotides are TGTGCCAGCAGCTTGGTCGGACCAGCTGATACGCAGTATTTT. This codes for CASSLVGPADTQYF.

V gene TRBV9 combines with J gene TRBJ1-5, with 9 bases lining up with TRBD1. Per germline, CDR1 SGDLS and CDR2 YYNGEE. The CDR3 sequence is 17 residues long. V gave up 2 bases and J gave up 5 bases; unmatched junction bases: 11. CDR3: CASSVPPGQGIDQPQHF. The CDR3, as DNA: TGTGCCAGCAGCGTCCCGCCGGGACAGGGTATCGATCAGCCCCAGCATTTT.

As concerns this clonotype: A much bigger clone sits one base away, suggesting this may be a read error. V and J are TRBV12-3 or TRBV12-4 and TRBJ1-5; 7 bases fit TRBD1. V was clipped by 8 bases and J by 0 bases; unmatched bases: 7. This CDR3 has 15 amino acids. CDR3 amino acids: CASGPTGYSNQPQHF. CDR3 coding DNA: TGTGCCAGCGGCCCGACAGGGTATAGCAATCAGCCCCAGCATTTT.

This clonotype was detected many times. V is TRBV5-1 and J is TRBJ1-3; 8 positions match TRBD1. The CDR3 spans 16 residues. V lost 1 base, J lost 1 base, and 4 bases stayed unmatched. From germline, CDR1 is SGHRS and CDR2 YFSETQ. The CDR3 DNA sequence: TGCGCCAGCAGCTTGCAGGGGGCATCGTCTGGAAACACCATATATTTT. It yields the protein CASSLQGASSGNTIYF.

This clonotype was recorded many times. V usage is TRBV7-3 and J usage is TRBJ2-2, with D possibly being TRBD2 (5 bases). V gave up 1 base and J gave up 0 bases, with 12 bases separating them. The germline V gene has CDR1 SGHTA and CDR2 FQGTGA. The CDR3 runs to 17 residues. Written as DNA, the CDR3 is TGTGCCAGCAGCTTAATTTCGCTAGCAGCGAACACCGGGGAGCTGTTTTTT. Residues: CASSLISLAANTGELFF.

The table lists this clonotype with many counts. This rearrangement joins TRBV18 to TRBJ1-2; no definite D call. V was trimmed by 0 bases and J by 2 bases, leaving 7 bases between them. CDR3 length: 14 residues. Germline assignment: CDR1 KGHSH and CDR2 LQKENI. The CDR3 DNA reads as TGTGCCAGCTCACCACCGTCCAGGAACTATGGCTACACCTTC. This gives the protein CASSPPSRNYGYTF.

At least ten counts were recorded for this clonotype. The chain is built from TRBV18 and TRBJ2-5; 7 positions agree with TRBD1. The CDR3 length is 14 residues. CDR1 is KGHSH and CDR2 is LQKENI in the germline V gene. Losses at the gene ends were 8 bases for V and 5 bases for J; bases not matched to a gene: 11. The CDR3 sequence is CASARQGGMETQYF. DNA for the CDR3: TGTGCCAGCGCCAGACAGGGTGGCATGGAGACCCAGTACTTC.

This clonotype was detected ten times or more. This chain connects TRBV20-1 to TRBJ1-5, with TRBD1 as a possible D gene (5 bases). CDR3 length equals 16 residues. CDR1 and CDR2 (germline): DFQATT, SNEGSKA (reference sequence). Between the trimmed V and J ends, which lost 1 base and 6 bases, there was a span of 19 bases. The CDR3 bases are TGCAGTGCTAGAGGGGTGGGGGAGGGGAGTAGTCAGCCCCAGCATTTT. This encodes CSARGVGEGSSQPQHF.

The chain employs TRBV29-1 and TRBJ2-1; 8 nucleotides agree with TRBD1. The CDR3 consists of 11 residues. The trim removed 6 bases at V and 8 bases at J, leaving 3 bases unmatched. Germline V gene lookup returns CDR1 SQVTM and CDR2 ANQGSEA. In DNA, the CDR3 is TGCAGCGTCGGACAGGGCTATGAGCAGTTCTTC. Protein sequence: CSVGQGYEQFF.

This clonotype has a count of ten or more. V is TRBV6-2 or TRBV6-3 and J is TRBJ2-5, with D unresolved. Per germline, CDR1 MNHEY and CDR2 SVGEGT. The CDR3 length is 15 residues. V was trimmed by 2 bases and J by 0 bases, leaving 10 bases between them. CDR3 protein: CASSYGGPYQETQYF. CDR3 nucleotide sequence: TGTGCCAGCAGTTACGGTGGTCCGTACCAAGAGACCCAGTACTTC.

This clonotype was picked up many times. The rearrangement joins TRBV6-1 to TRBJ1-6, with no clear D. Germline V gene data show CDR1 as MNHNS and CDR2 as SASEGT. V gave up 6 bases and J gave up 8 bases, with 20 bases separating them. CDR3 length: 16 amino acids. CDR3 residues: CASRPEYGWSDSPLHF. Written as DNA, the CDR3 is TGTGCCAGCAGGCCTGAGTATGGGTGGTCGGATTCACCCCTCCACTTT.

CDR3 nucleotide sequence: TGCGCCAGCAGCCCGAGTGGGTACAGCCCCAATCAGCCCCAGCATTTT. This sequence encodes CASSPSGYSPNQPQHF. The rearrangement links TRBV5-1 to TRBJ1-5; no reliable D call. The V and J ends lost 4 bases and 3 bases respectively, with 17 bases between them. Germline assignment: CDR1 SGHRS and CDR2 YFSETQ. This CDR3 has 16 residues.

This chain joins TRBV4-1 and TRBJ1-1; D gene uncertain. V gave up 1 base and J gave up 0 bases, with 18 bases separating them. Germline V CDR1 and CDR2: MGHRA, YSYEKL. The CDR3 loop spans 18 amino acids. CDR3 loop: CASSQALPGSLMNTEAFF. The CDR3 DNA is TGCGCCAGCAGCCAAGCTTTGCCAGGCTCACTTATGAACACTGAAGCTTTCTTT.